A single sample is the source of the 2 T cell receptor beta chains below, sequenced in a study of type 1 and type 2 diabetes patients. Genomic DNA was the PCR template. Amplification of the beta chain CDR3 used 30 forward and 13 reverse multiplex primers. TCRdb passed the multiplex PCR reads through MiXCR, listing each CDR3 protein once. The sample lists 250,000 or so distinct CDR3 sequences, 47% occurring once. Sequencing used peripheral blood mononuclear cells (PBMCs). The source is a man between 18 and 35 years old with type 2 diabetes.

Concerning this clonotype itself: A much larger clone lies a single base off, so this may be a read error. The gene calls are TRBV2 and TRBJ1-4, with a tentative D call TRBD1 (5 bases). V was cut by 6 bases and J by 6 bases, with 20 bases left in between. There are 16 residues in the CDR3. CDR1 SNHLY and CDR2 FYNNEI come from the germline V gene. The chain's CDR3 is CASRKGLGPTDEKLFF. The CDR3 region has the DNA TGTGCCAGCAGGAAGGGTCTGGGGCCCACTGATGAAAAACTGTTTTTT.

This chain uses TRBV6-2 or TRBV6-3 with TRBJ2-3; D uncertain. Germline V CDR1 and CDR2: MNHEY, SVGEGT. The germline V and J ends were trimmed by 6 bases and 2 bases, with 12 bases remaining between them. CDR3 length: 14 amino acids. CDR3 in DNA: TGTGCCAGCAGCTCGAGACATTACACAGATACGCAGTATTTT. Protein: CASSSRHYTDTQYF.